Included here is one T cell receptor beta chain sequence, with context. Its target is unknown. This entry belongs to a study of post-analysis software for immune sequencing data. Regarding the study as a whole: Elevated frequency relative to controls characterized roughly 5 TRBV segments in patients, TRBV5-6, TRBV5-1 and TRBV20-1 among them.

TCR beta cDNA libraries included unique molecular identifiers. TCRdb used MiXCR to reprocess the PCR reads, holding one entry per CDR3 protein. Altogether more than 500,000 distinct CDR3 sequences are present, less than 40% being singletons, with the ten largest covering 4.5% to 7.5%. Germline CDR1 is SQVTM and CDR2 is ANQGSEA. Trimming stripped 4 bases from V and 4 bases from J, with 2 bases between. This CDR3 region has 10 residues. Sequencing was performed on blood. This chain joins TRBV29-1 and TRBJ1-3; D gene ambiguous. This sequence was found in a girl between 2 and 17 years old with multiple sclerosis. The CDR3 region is CSVVGNTIYF. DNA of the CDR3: TGCAGCGTTGTAGGAAACACCATATATTTT.